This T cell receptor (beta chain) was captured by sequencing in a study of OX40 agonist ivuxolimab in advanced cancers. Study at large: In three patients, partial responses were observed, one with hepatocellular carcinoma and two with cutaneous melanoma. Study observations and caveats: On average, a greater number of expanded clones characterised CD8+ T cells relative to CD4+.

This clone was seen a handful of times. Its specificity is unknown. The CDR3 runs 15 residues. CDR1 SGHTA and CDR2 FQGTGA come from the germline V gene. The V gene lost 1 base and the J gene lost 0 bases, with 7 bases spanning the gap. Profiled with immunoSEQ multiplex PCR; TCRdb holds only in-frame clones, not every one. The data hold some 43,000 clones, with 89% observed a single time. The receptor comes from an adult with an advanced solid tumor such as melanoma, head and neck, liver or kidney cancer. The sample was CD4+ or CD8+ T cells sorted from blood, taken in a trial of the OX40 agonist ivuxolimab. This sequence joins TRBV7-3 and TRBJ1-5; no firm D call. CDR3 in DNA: TGTGCCAGCAGCTTAAGGGCGTTTAGCAATCAGCCCCAGCATTTT. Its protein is CASSLRAFSNQPQHF.